The rows below give T cell receptor beta chains drawn from one sample of a study of Ad26.COV2.S vaccination and SARS-CoV-2 variants. The method was immunoSEQ multiplex PCR; TCRdb's version includes in-frame clones alone and lacks a portion of them. The sample includes about 350,000 clones, 92% of them seen just once. The sample in question was peripheral blood, obtained after recovery from COVID-19. Receptors were obtained from a human donor who had recovered from COVID-19. CDR3s include the opening cysteine and the closing phenylalanine or tryptophan. A D gene is named only where the DNA matches it firmly.

d_gene	len	v_gene	j_gene	CDR3aa	CDR3nt
-	14	TRBV6-6	TRBJ1-5	CASSSQGGRQPQHF	TGTGCCAGCAGTTCACAGGGAGGACGCCAGCCCCAGCATTTT
TRBD2	16	TRBV5-1	TRBJ2-7	CASSTVGGGSIYEQYF	TGCGCCAGCAGCACCGTGGGAGGCGGGAGTATCTACGAGCAGTACTTC
-	14	TRBV19	TRBJ1-2	CASSSGARDYGYTF	TGTGCCAGTAGTTCGGGGGCACGGGACTATGGCTACACCTTC
-	13	TRBV7-2	TRBJ1-2	CASSSAKGYGYTF	TGTGCCAGCAGCTCCGCCAAGGGTTATGGCTACACCTTC
TRBD1	14	TRBV20-1	TRBJ2-7	CSASFRGRSREQYF	TGCAGTGCTAGTTTCAGGGGGCGCAGTCGCGAGCAGTACTTC
TRBD1	17	TRBV5-5	TRBJ1-6	CASSLGTAQEGRSPLHF	TGTGCCAGCAGCCTGGGGACAGCTCAAGAAGGGAGGTCACCCCTCCACTTT
TRBD1	15	TRBV11-3	TRBJ2-1	CASSFDRGSYNEQFF	TGTGCCAGCAGCTTTGACAGGGGCTCCTACAATGAGCAGTTCTTC
-	15	TRBV4-1	TRBJ1-2	CASSQSGALGIGYTF	TGCGCCAGCAGCCAATCGGGGGCGCTTGGAATCGGCTACACCTTC
TRBD2	16	TRBV5-8	TRBJ2-5	CASSSRRTRWGETQYF	TGTGCCAGCAGCTCGCGCCGGACTAGGTGGGGAGAGACCCAGTACTTC
-	16	TRBV5-5	TRBJ1-3	CASSSSRSSSGNTIYF	TGTGCCAGCAGCTCTTCCAGGTCAAGCTCTGGAAACACCATATATTTT
TRBD2	17	TRBV5-1	TRBJ2-3	CASSFRASGGLADTQYF	TGCGCCAGCAGCTTTAGGGCTAGCGGGGGACTTGCAGATACGCAGTATTTT
-	13	TRBV15	TRBJ1-1	CATSNGQKTEAFF	TGTGCCACCAGCAATGGACAGAAGACTGAAGCTTTCTTT
-	13	TRBV6-5	TRBJ1-1	CASRARGSTEAFF	TGTGCCAGCAGGGCCAGGGGTAGCACTGAAGCTTTCTTT
TRBD1	13	TRBV2	TRBJ2-7	CASTDRVRGEQYF	TGTGCCAGCACAGACAGGGTTAGGGGCGAGCAGTACTTC
TRBD1	16	TRBV18	TRBJ1-2	CASSPQDRGYVSGYTF	TGTGCCAGCTCACCACAGGACAGGGGATATGTCAGTGGCTACACCTTC
-	15	TRBV6-5	TRBJ2-1	CASSYGGASYNEQFF	TGTGCCAGCAGTTACGGCGGGGCTTCCTACAATGAGCAGTTCTTC
TRBD2	15	TRBV9	TRBJ2-5	CASSIGLAGQETQYF	TGTGCCAGCAGCATCGGACTAGCGGGCCAAGAGACCCAGTACTTC
-	15	TRBV15	TRBJ1-2	CATSRDRGVNYGYTF	TGTGCCACCAGCAGAGATCGTGGGGTTAACTATGGCTACACCTTC
TRBD1	14	TRBV19	TRBJ1-1	CASSAGTANTEAFF	TGTGCCAGTAGTGCCGGGACAGCGAACACTGAAGCTTTCTTT
-	15	TRBV7-7	TRBJ2-2	CASSLAQGNTGELFF	TGTGCTAGCAGCTTAGCTCAGGGGAACACCGGGGAGCTGTTTTTT
-	15	TRBV5-5	TRBJ1-4	CASSLDGATNEKLFF	TGTGCCAGCAGCTTGGACGGTGCAACTAATGAAAAACTGTTTTTT
-	17	TRBV27	TRBJ1-1	CASSLGWEGELGTEAFF	TGTGCCAGCAGCCTCGGGTGGGAAGGGGAGTTGGGCACTGAAGCTTTCTTT